These 30 T cell receptor beta chains share one sample of origin, sequenced in a study of T cells after yellow fever vaccination. TCRdb redid the calling of the 5' RACE reads with MiXCR, one entry per CDR3 protein. Of just over 250,000 distinct CDR3 sequences in the sample, around 4.9% were seen once. The sample consisted of CD4+ T cells sorted from PBMCs, taken on the day of the yellow fever booster vaccination. The receptors here all came from a man aged 18 to 30 who received the YFV17D yellow fever vaccine.

The table lists this clonotype with many counts. The V gene is TRBV20-1, the J gene TRBJ2-5; D gene ambiguous. This CDR3 has 13 amino acids. Germline V gives CDR1 DFQATT, CDR2 SNEGSKA (reference sequence). V lost 3 bases and J 1 base, leaving 9 bases between the germline ends. The CDR3 DNA reads as TGCAGTGCTAGGACGCCTCTCCAAGAGACCCAGTACTTC. Protein sequence: CSARTPLQETQYF.

This clonotype has more than one count but fewer than ten. The chain couples TRBV28 to TRBJ2-3; 11 nucleotides agree with TRBD1. Per germline, CDR1 MDHEN and CDR2 SYDVKM. CDR3 length: 15 amino acids. V lost 8 bases to trimming and J lost 1 base; unmatched junction nucleotides: 5. Written as DNA, the CDR3 is TGTGCCAGCCTAGGACAGGGGGCCGGCACAGATACGCAGTATTTT. Translated, it gives CASLGQGAGTDTQYF.

Only a few counts were recorded for this clonotype. The chain carries TRBV18 and TRBJ1-1, with D perhaps TRBD1 (5 bases). V lost 2 bases and J lost 2, with 15 bases in between. Germline lookup yields CDR1 KGHSH and CDR2 LQKENI. This CDR3 contains 16 residues. In nucleotides, the CDR3 is TGTGCCAGCTCACCAAGGGGTTCGGGGGAAAACACTGAAGCTTTCTTT. This codes for CASSPRGSGENTEAFF.

At least ten counts were recorded for this clonotype. This chain links TRBV18 with TRBJ2-3; D not certain. The V gene lost 0 bases and the J gene lost 3 bases, with 7 bases spanning the gap. The germline CDR1 and CDR2 sequences are KGHSH and LQKENI. The CDR3 is made up of 14 amino acids. The CDR3 region is CASSPPVGTDTQYF. Here the CDR3 DNA reads TGTGCCAGCTCACCACCGGTCGGTACAGATACGCAGTATTTT. The variable domain in full, completed from reference TRBV18 and TRBJ2-3, reads NAGVMQNPRHLVRRRGQEARLRCSPMKGHSHVYWYRQLPEEGLKFMVYLQKENIIDESGMPKERFSAEFPKEGPSILRIQQVVRGDSAAYFCASSPPVGTDTQYFGPGTRLTVL.

This clonotype was recorded a few times. The gene calls are TRBV18 and TRBJ2-5; D is undetermined. Germline assignment: CDR1 KGHSH and CDR2 LQKENI. This CDR3 region has 13 residues. The ends were cut back, 3 bases at V and 5 bases at J, with 10 bases in the middle. The CDR3 region is CASSPERRETQYF. The DNA of the CDR3 is TGTGCCAGCTCACCGGAACGGCGGGAGACCCAGTACTTC.

This clonotype came up a few times. A much larger clonotype is one base distant, so this may be a read error. V usage is TRBV7-8 and J usage is TRBJ1-1; no reliable D call. The CDR3 loop spans 11 amino acids. Trimming shortened V by 5 bases and J by 0 bases, and 1 base separated the two germline ends. Germline V gives CDR1 SGHVS, CDR2 FQNEAQ. The CDR3 protein is CASSMNTEAFF. The CDR3 DNA follows: TGTGCCAGCAGCATGAACACTGAAGCTTTCTTT.

This clonotype was detected many times. The CDR3 region has the DNA TGTGCCAGCAGCTTAGCGGGCCAGGGGGTAGAAAAACTGTTTTTT. Protein: CASSLAGQGVEKLFF. This chain connects TRBV7-2 to TRBJ1-4; 7 bases fit TRBD1. From germline, CDR1 is SGHTA and CDR2 FQGNSA. This CDR3 contains 15 residues. The trim removed 0 bases at V and 8 bases at J, leaving 6 bases unmatched.

In its sample, this clonotype was seen many times. This chain joins TRBV7-2 and TRBJ2-5; no reliable D call. V was clipped by 2 bases and J by 5 bases, with 12 bases between them. Germline values: CDR1 SGHTA, CDR2 FQGNSA. The CDR3 is 14 residues long. The CDR3 nucleotides are TGTGCCAGCAGCTTACGGGTGTCAGCTGAGACCCAGTACTTC. It encodes CASSLRVSAETQYF.

The CDR3 spells CASSRDPPTGPLSGNTIYF. DNA of the CDR3: TGCGCCAGCAGCAGGGACCCCCCCACAGGTCCCCTCTCTGGAAACACCATATATTTT. V usage is TRBV5-1 and J usage is TRBJ1-3; perhaps TRBD1 as D (5 bases). CDR1 is SGHRS and CDR2 is YFSETQ in the germline V gene. This CDR3 has 19 residues. V gave up 4 bases and J gave up 0 bases, with 23 bases separating them. The full variable domain, in which reference TRBV5-1 and TRBJ1-3 provide the parts outside the CDR3, is KAGVTQTPRYLIKTRGQQVTLSCSPISGHRSVSWYQQTPGQGLQFLFEYFSETQRNKGNFPGRFSGRQFSNSRSEMNVSTLELGDSALYLCASSRDPPTGPLSGNTIYFGEGSWLTVV.

The CDR3 reads CATARLAGGRTNTGELFF. In DNA form, the CDR3 reads TGCGCCACCGCGCGACTAGCGGGGGGCCGGACGAACACCGGGGAGCTGTTTTTT. The chain employs TRBV5-1 and TRBJ2-2, with 13 bases fitting TRBD2. In germline, CDR1 is SGHRS, CDR2 YFSETQ. V was pared by 9 bases and J by 0 bases, with 11 bases of the junction left unmatched. This CDR3 region has 18 residues. Full variable domain (rest looked up from reference TRBV5-1 and TRBJ2-2): KAGVTQTPRYLIKTRGQQVTLSCSPISGHRSVSWYQQTPGQGLQFLFEYFSETQRNKGNFPGRFSGRQFSNSRSEMNVSTLELGDSALYLCATARLAGGRTNTGELFFGEGSRLTVL.

This sequence joins TRBV7-2 and TRBJ2-3, with no clear D. V lost 1 base to trimming and J lost 6 bases, with 8 bases between them. The CDR3 extends over 13 amino acids. Germline assignment: CDR1 SGHTA and CDR2 FQGNSA. The CDR3 here is CASSLEARDTQYF. The CDR3 DNA sequence: TGTGCCAGCAGCTTAGAGGCACGGGATACGCAGTATTTT.

This clonotype was detected many times. The chain employs TRBV7-2 and TRBJ1-1; D might be TRBD1 (6 bases). Trimming cost V 6 bases and J 4 bases, with 12 bases left between them. Germline CDR1 and CDR2: SGHTA and FQGNSA. The CDR3 is 13 amino acids. The CDR3 protein is CASSSQGITEAFF. CDR3 DNA sequence: TGTGCCAGCAGTTCACAGGGTATCACTGAAGCTTTCTTT.

This chain uses TRBV9 with TRBJ1-3, with a possible D match to TRBD1 (5 bases). Germline CDR1 is SGDLS and CDR2 is YYNGEE. The CDR3 loop spans 15 amino acids. The V and J ends lost 4 bases and 0 bases respectively, with 11 bases between them. The DNA of the CDR3 is TGTGCCAGCAGCATAGGGGCTGTCTCTGGAAACACCATATATTTT. It translates to CASSIGAVSGNTIYF.

This sequence joins TRBV4-3 and TRBJ2-1, with D tentatively TRBD1 (7 bases). V was clipped by 4 bases and J by 3 bases, with 13 bases between them. The germline V gene encodes CDR1 LGHNA and CDR2 YSLEER. This CDR3 has 15 amino acids. CDR3 coding DNA: TGCGCCAGCAGCCCGACGCGGGACAGCTACAATGAGCAGTTCTTC. Translation gives CASSPTRDSYNEQFF.

This clonotype has a count of ten or more. J is TRBJ1-1 and V is TRBV5-1; 8 bases fit TRBD1. CDR3 length: 13 amino acids. The V gene's germline CDR1 is SGHRS and CDR2 YFSETQ. V shed 4 bases and J 10 bases; nucleotides not matched to a gene: 9. The CDR3 sequence is CASSEDQGARAFF. The CDR3 nucleotides read TGCGCCAGCAGCGAGGATCAGGGGGCGAGAGCTTTCTTT. Filled out from reference TRBV5-1 and TRBJ1-1, the complete variable domain reads KAGVTQTPRYLIKTRGQQVTLSCSPISGHRSVSWYQQTPGQGLQFLFEYFSETQRNKGNFPGRFSGRQFSNSRSEMNVSTLELGDSALYLCASSEDQGARAFFGQGTRLTVV.

This clonotype appeared many times. The chain is built from TRBV28 and TRBJ1-2; no definite D call. The germline V gene encodes CDR1 MDHEN and CDR2 SYDVKM. The CDR3 is 11 residues long. The V and J ends lost 5 bases and 4 bases respectively, with 5 bases between them. The CDR3 DNA sequence: TGTGCCAGCAGTCCCTCCTATGGCTACACCTTC. The encoded protein is CASSPSYGYTF.

This chain joins TRBV28 and TRBJ2-7, with 13 bases that match TRBD2. CDR1 is MDHEN and CDR2 is SYDVKM in the germline V gene. Trimming cost V 5 bases and J 4 bases; bases outside gene matches: 8. The CDR3 sequence is 16 residues long. DNA of the CDR3: TGTGCCAGCAGTCCGATGGGACTAGCGGGGAGTTACGAGCAGTACGTC. The encoded protein is CASSPMGLAGSYEQYV.

The rearrangement uses TRBV5-1 and TRBJ2-2; D gene unclear. The CDR3 has 14 amino acids. Germline V gives CDR1 SGHRS, CDR2 YFSETQ. Trimming cost V 0 bases and J 3 bases, with 6 bases left between them. This CDR3 reads CASSLGEHTGELFF. CDR3 coding DNA: TGCGCCAGCAGCTTGGGGGAACACACCGGGGAGCTGTTTTTT.

This chain joins TRBV12-3 or TRBV12-4 and TRBJ2-3, with a tentative D call TRBD1 (6 bases). This CDR3 has 14 amino acids. V was clipped by 4 bases and J by 3 bases, with 11 bases between them. CDR3 in DNA: TGTGCCAGCAGTTACAGGGTGGGGACAGATACGCAGTATTTT. As protein: CASSYRVGTDTQYF.

This clonotype was seen at least ten times. The genes are TRBV20-1 and TRBJ2-4; no clear D gene. Trimming removed 6 bases from V and 2 bases from J, with 2 bases in between. The CDR3 extends over 10 amino acids. Germline loops: CDR1 DFQATT, CDR2 SNEGSKA (reference sequence). CDR3 DNA: TGCAGTGCCCCCAAAAACATTCAGTACTTC. Residues: CSAPKNIQYF.

This clonotype was counted between two and nine times. The chain links TRBV6-5 to TRBJ2-3; D is perhaps TRBD1 (6 bases). V was trimmed by 5 bases and J by 1 base, leaving 13 bases between them. There are 15 residues in the CDR3. Germline V gene sequence: CDR1 MNHEY, CDR2 SVGAGI. Here the CDR3 DNA reads TGTGCCAGCAGTCCGTGGAAGGGGGGCACAGATACGCAGTATTTT. This codes for CASSPWKGGTDTQYF.

This rearrangement joins TRBV4-3 to TRBJ2-4; a possible D gene is TRBD1 (6 bases). The CDR3 length is 18 residues. V lost 0 bases and J lost 3, with 18 bases in between. Germline values: CDR1 LGHNA, CDR2 YSLEER. For the CDR3, the DNA is TGCGCCAGCAGCCAAGATTGGGGGACACGAGACCTCAAAAACATTCAGTACTTC. Residues: CASSQDWGTRDLKNIQYF.

The V call is TRBV2, the J call TRBJ1-6; D is possibly TRBD1 (5 bases). Germline CDR1 SNHLY, CDR2 FYNNEI. This CDR3 comprises 14 residues. Trimming cost V 8 bases and J 2 bases, with 10 bases left between them. DNA of the CDR3: TGTGCCAGCGGCAAGGGGACCTATAATTCACCCCTCCACTTT. Amino acids: CASGKGTYNSPLHF.

In this sample, this clonotype turned up many times. The rearrangement joins TRBV24-1 to TRBJ2-3; D ambiguous. The CDR3 consists of 15 residues. In germline, CDR1 is KGHDR, CDR2 SFDVKD. V shed 6 bases and J shed 6 bases, with 18 bases lying between them. CDR3: CATSPHSPSVDTQYF. The CDR3 nucleotides are TGTGCCACCAGTCCTCACAGTCCCTCCGTTGATACGCAGTATTTT.

This clonotype was found many times. V gene TRBV28 combines with J gene TRBJ2-4; tentative D call: TRBD1 (6 bases). The germline V gene has CDR1 MDHEN and CDR2 SYDVKM. The CDR3 is made up of 16 amino acids. V was pared by 5 bases and J by 8 bases, with 22 bases between. In DNA, the CDR3 is TGTGCCAGCAGTCGACCTGGGGGCAGCTCGCGGCACATTCAGTACTTC. It specifies CASSRPGGSSRHIQYF.

This chain uses TRBV7-8 with TRBJ2-7; 9 bases fit TRBD1. The length of the CDR3 is 19 residues. Unmatched junction bases numbered 22, after V lost 5 bases and J lost 5 bases. Germline V gene data show CDR1 as SGHVS and CDR2 as FQNEAQ. The CDR3 here is CASSATLPGERTGDNEQYV. As DNA, the CDR3 is TGTGCCAGCAGCGCTACTCTCCCTGGAGAACGGACAGGGGATAACGAGCAGTACGTC.

The chain recombines TRBV7-2 with TRBJ2-7, with TRBD1 matching over 7 bases. This CDR3 is built from 18 residues. Germline loops: CDR1 SGHTA, CDR2 FQGNSA. Trimming took 2 bases from V and 0 from J; bases not matched to a gene: 13. CDR3 amino acids: CASSLQSGGRISSYEQYV. The CDR3 DNA sequence: TGTGCCAGCAGCTTACAATCAGGGGGTAGGATAAGCTCCTACGAGCAGTACGTC.

The rearrangement links TRBV11-2 to TRBJ1-6; 7 nucleotides align to TRBD1. The V segment lost 5 bases and the J segment 13 bases; nucleotides outside the gene matches: 8. This CDR3 is 13 amino acids long. Germline V gene data show CDR1 as SGHAT and CDR2 as FQNNGV. For the CDR3, the DNA is TGTGCCAGCAGCGGGCAACAGGGGAGTCCCCTCCACTTT. This codes for CASSGQQGSPLHF.

The V and J genes are TRBV19 and TRBJ2-1; unclear D gene. V was clipped by 3 bases and J by 1 base, with 13 bases between them. CDR1 is LNHDA and CDR2 is SQIVND in the germline V gene (reference sequence). This CDR3 region has 16 residues. This chain's CDR3 is CASSIPPLGSYNEQFF. The CDR3 coding sequence is TGTGCCAGTAGTATCCCTCCGTTGGGATCCTACAATGAGCAGTTCTTC.

The chain is built from TRBV7-9 and TRBJ2-7, with a tentative D call TRBD1 (5 bases). The length of the CDR3 is 15 residues. Trimming left V 2 bases short and J 0 bases short, with 11 bases between. Germline-derived CDR1 and CDR2 are SEHNR and FQNEAQ (reference sequence). The CDR3 loop reads CASSLPQTASYEQYF. CDR3 DNA sequence: TGTGCCAGCAGCTTACCCCAGACAGCCTCCTACGAGCAGTACTTC.